What follows is one T cell receptor beta chain and its context. The antigen it binds to is not known. No quality values exist for individual bases; no much larger clone is one base distant. This sample was taken from a study of shared clonotypes between healthy human individuals (dated by TCRdb to about 2020). Describing the broader study: The cohort included three men and a couple of women between 18 and 49 years of age. To estimate repertoire size and how much clonotype sharing occurs between individuals, the study deeply sequenced the blood TCR repertoires of roughly 5 healthy adults. For each donor, CD4 naive and CD4 memory were each given three plates, CD8 naive was given two plates, and CD8 memory was given one plate. Each donor's leukapheresis produced roughly between roughly 0.9 and 8.9 billion PBMCs. To increase sequencing depth and limit assay-specific biases, TCR repertoire library preparation and sequencing were carried out by different laboratories using diverse techniques. Results and caveats for the whole study, not just this receptor: Higher generation probabilities were observed for clonotypes shared by all four sorted-subset donors than for non-shared clonotypes. Even with the large sequencing depth, rarefaction of the sorted-subset datasets indicated that sequencing was incomplete. Sampling was restricted to blood, and TCR repertoires in tissue are likely to differ from TCR repertoires in blood. Across a few donors, around 5% of naive CD4, more than 3% of naive CD8, roughly 2.3% of memory CD4, and about 0.44% of memory CD8 clonotypes were shared. The genetic and exposure-history diversity represented was limited by the small number of donors. Based on pairwise subsampling, the degree of clonotype sharing among donors was expected to be affected by sequencing depth. Larger estimated clonotype richness was generally found for naive subsets than for memory subsets.

Using the deep immunoSEQ assay, multiplex PCR amplified TCR CDR3 regions from genomic DNA. Extracted genomic DNA from each cell subset was distributed evenly across all wells of several immunoSEQ 96-well plates, and each plate was treated as a replicate. Each replicate PCR for sorted subsets received roughly 0.2 ug genomic DNA, equal to about 30,000 T cell genomes. Purified libraries were quantified with a Qubit 3.0 fluorometer, sized on a Bioanalyzer 2100, and re-quantified with the KAPA Library Quantification kit. Every immunoSEQ 96-well plate was sequenced on a dedicated single-read 150-cycle Illumina NextSeq 550 flow cell. In the paper's pipeline: Because the immunoSEQ output held only junctional sequences and lacked quality scores, the filtering could not match the filtering applied to full-length reads. Sequences were annotated with PyIR, a Python wrapper for IgBLAST v1.9, and V/J genes and CDR3 were assigned using IMGT germline references. Reads were removed for weak V/J assignments (E-value above 1e-6), missing CDR3, stop codons, out-of-frame junctions, or ambiguous translated residues. V3J clonotypes were defined as sequences sharing an identical inferred V gene, J gene, and CDR3 amino acid sequence. Percentage overlap between repertoires was calculated by dividing the number of shared unique clonotypes by the size of the smaller repertoire. Repertoire richness was assessed with RTK rarefaction, the Chao1 estimator, and Recon v2.1 estimates of unobserved clonotypes. OLGA was used to compute generation probabilities for all TCRbeta clonotypes that the gDNA method yielded from a few donors. Not all clones reach the TCRdb copy of this immuneACCESS table, which keeps in-frame sequences only. Checked studies attribute under half of the gap to unresolved V genes and leave the rest unexplained. V, J and clone size derive from that table, while D and trimming were established from the DNA sequence. Within this sample are a few hundred thousand clones, with about nine tenths of them counted one time only. The ten largest clones represent about 17% of the sample.

Healthy HIV-negative adults with no recently reported acute infections or vaccinations were included as donors. Every donor was a Caucasian adult living in Nashville, Tennessee, USA. CD8 memory samples consisted of magnetically selected CD45RO+ cells combined with CCR7-negative CD45RA+ effector memory (TemRA) cells. After blood collection by leukapheresis, PBMCs were isolated using Ficoll-Histopaque density gradient centrifugation and then cryopreserved in the vapor phase of liquid nitrogen. Purity and quantity of every magnetically sorted T cell population were checked by analytical flow cytometry. From each sorted fraction, genomic DNA was isolated and quantified by UV absorbance on a Nanodrop 2000c. Trimming takes 0 bases from V and 1 base from J, and the germline ends sit 12 bases apart. CDR1 MNHEY and CDR2 SVGAGI were looked up in the germline V gene. From the cysteine through the phenylalanine, the CDR3 covers 16 amino acids. Only the CDR3 portion is preserved as DNA: 48 bases, with reading frame beginning at the first base.

This clonotype was sampled from a man younger than 35 in good health. Sequencing was carried out using memory CD8+ T cells sorted from blood. What the cell subset or site label conveys for this sample: CD45RO+ cells pooled with CCR7-negative TemRA cells. Recombination linked TRBV6-5 to TRBJ1-1; the D gene cannot be named for sure. For the CDR3, the sequence is CASSYSTGVPNTEAFF. Here is the DNA: TGTGCCAGCAGTTACTCGACCGGGGTCCCGAACACTGAAGCTTTCTTT.